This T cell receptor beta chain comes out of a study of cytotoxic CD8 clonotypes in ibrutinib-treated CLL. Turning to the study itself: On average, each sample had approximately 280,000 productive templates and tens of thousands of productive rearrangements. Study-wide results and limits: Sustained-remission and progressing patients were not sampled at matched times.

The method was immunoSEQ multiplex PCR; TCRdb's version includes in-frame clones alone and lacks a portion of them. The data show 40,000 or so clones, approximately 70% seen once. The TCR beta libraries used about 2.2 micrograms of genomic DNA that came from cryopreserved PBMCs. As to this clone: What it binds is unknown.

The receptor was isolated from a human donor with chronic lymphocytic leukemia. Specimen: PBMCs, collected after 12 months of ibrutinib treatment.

In DNA form, the CDR3 reads TGTGCCAGCGCTTCCGGGACAGGGTTGTTCAATGAGCAGTTCTTC. It translates to CASASGTGLFNEQFF. The chain joins TRBV18 to TRBJ2-1; 9 nucleotides align to TRBD1. The CDR3 totals 15 residues. Losses at the gene ends were 8 bases for V and 6 bases for J; bases not matched to a gene: 11. The germline gives CDR1 KGHSH, CDR2 LQKENI.